The 21 T cell receptor beta chains below were found in one sample sequenced in a study of blood T cell repertoires in COVID-19. Some clones are missing from TCRdb's copy, which holds only in-frame ones; the method was immunoSEQ multiplex PCR. Counted here are 200,000 or so clones, 70% to 85% occurring once; the ten biggest clones make up approximately 6.9%. Sequencing was performed on peripheral blood. The receptors were gathered from a human donor with acute or convalescent COVID-19. The donor label of this sample is uncertain.

The chain links TRBV6-5 to TRBJ1-1; 7 nucleotides align to TRBD1. Germline CDR1 reads MNHEY; CDR2 reads SVGAGI. With V trimmed by 8 bases and J by 3 bases, 6 bases remained unmatched. The CDR3 runs to 13 residues. Written as DNA, the CDR3 is TGTGCCAGCTCCCTAGGGGGCGACACTGAAGCTTTCTTT. This encodes CASSLGGDTEAFF.

This clone occurred once. V is TRBV7-9 and J is TRBJ2-3; D is possibly TRBD1 or TRBD2 (6 bases each). This CDR3 is built from 15 residues. Per the germline V gene, CDR1 is SEHNR and CDR2 is FQNEAQ (reference sequence). The germline V and J ends were trimmed by 5 bases and 0 bases, with 12 bases remaining between them. Here the CDR3 reads CASSRGETSTDTQYF. CDR3 sequence (DNA): TGTGCCAGCAGCAGGGGGGAGACCAGCACAGATACGCAGTATTTT.

The genes are TRBV28 and TRBJ1-1; TRBD1 might be the D (6 bases). This CDR3 has 14 amino acids. V shed 6 bases and J shed 5 bases, with 16 bases lying between them. Germline CDR1 reads MDHEN; CDR2 reads SYDVKM. The CDR3 reads CASRVGGRETEAFF. The CDR3 DNA reads as TGTGCCAGCAGGGTGGGGGGGCGCGAGACTGAAGCTTTCTTT. Full variable domain (remainder filled in from reference TRBV28 and TRBJ1-1): DVKVTQSSRYLVKRTGEKVFLECVQDMDHENMFWYRQDPGLGLRLIYFSYDVKMKEKGDIPEGYSVSREKKERFSLILESASTNQTSMYLCASRVGGRETEAFFGQGTRLTVV.

V is TRBV14 and J is TRBJ2-4; D perhaps matches TRBD1 (6 bases). This CDR3 has 13 amino acids. Trimming stripped 3 bases from V and 9 bases from J, with 12 bases between. Germline assignment: CDR1 SGHDN and CDR2 FVKESK. As DNA, the CDR3 is TGTGCCAGCAGCCAGGTGGGGGCGAGCATTCAGTACTTC. This encodes CASSQVGASIQYF.

This chain links TRBV2 with TRBJ2-5; D may be TRBD2 (7 bases). Trimming shortened V by 7 bases and J by 1 base, and 13 bases separated the two germline ends. The CDR3 has 14 amino acids. Germline V CDR1 and CDR2: SNHLY, FYNNEI. The DNA for the CDR3 is TGTGCCAGCATTAATGCGGGGGCCCAAGAGACCCAGTACTTC. Translated, it gives CASINAGAQETQYF. Full variable domain (remainder filled in from reference TRBV2 and TRBJ2-5): EPEVTQTPSHQVTQMGQEVILRCVPISNHLYFYWYRQILGQKVEFLVSFYNNEISEKSEIFDDQFSVERPDGSNFTLKIRSTKLEDSAMYFCASINAGAQETQYFGPGTRLLVL.

The chain employs TRBV19 and TRBJ1-3, with D hard to call. Germline assignment: CDR1 LNHDA and CDR2 SQIVND (reference sequence). The CDR3 sequence is 14 residues long. With 8 bases removed from V and 1 base from J, the gap between germline ends came to 12 bases. In nucleotides, the CDR3 is TGTGCCAGTCGGATGCGGGGATCTGGAAACACCATATATTTT. Its protein product is CASRMRGSGNTIYF.

The chain combines TRBV27 with TRBJ1-4; D possibly corresponds to TRBD1 (5 bases). Trimming cost V 5 bases and J 3 bases, with 10 bases left between them. Looked up from germline, CDR1 is MNHEY and CDR2 is SMNVEV (reference sequence). The CDR3 consists of 14 residues. CDR3 loop: CASSPRDANEKLFF. For the CDR3, the DNA is TGTGCCAGCAGTCCCAGGGATGCTAATGAAAAACTGTTTTTT.

This chain joins TRBV2 and TRBJ2-7; D perhaps matches TRBD2 (5 bases). This CDR3 comprises 15 residues. Trimming took off 7 bases at V and 7 bases at J, with 23 bases between the two ends. Per the germline V gene, CDR1 is SNHLY and CDR2 is FYNNEI. CDR3 region: CASKYLGSVAGEQYF. In DNA form, the CDR3 reads TGTGCCAGCAAATATTTAGGCTCCGTGGCGGGTGAGCAGTACTTC.

The chain couples TRBV6-1 to TRBJ1-5; D remains unclear. Germline assignment: CDR1 MNHNS and CDR2 SASEGT. V was cut by 3 bases and J by 0 bases, with 12 bases left in between. The CDR3 loop spans 16 amino acids. CDR3: CASSESDDYSNQPQHF. The CDR3 DNA follows: TGTGCCAGCAGTGAGAGCGATGATTATAGCAATCAGCCCCAGCATTTT.

V and J are TRBV3-1 (or the pseudogene TRBV3-2) and TRBJ1-1; D might be TRBD1 (5 bases). The ends were cut back, 4 bases at V and 8 bases at J, with 26 bases in the middle. The germline gives CDR1 LGHDT, CDR2 YNNKEL (reference sequence). The CDR3 runs to 17 residues. In DNA, the CDR3 is TGTGCCAGCAGCCGGGACTTCGGTCCAAGCGTTTCCGTGGAAGCTTTCTTT. Protein: CASSRDFGPSVSVEAFF.

The rearrangement joins TRBV5-8 to TRBJ1-5; 9 nucleotides line up with TRBD1. Germline V gives CDR1 SGHTS, CDR2 YDEGEE. CDR3 size: 15 residues. Germline trimming cut 4 bases from V and 6 bases from J; bases unmatched to any gene: 8. The CDR3 DNA reads as TGTGCCAGCAGCCTGGGACAGGGCTTGGGTCAGCCCCAGCATTTT. As protein: CASSLGQGLGQPQHF. Using reference TRBV5-8 and TRBJ1-5 for the parts outside the CDR3, the full variable domain is EAGVTQSPTHLIKTRGQQATLRCSPISGHTSVYWYQQALGLGLQFLLWYDEGEERNRGNFPPRFSGRQFPNYSSELNVNALELEDSALYLCASSLGQGLGQPQHFGDGTRLSIL.

This clone was found once. The chain joins TRBV28 to TRBJ2-3; D might be TRBD2 (6 bases). The CDR3 is 16 residues long. Trimming took 5 bases from V and 0 from J, leaving 15 bases between them. Germline values: CDR1 MDHEN, CDR2 SYDVKM. CDR3 loop: CASSQFSGTSTDTQYF. For the CDR3, the DNA is TGTGCCAGCAGTCAGTTTAGCGGTACTAGCACAGATACGCAGTATTTT.

This clone came up a few times. This chain joins TRBV7-9 and TRBJ1-3; D unresolved. The V gene's germline CDR1 is SEHNR and CDR2 FQNEAQ (reference sequence). The CDR3 has 13 residues. V was pared by 5 bases and J by 0 bases, with 5 bases between. CDR3 coding DNA: TGTGCCAGCAGCGCGGGCTCTGGAAACACCATATATTTT. This sequence encodes CASSAGSGNTIYF.

V and J are TRBV10-3 and TRBJ2-6; D gene uncertain. The length of the CDR3 is 12 residues. Trimming took 10 bases from V and 2 from J, leaving 6 bases between them. Germline loops: CDR1 ENHRY, CDR2 SYGVKD. The DNA for the CDR3 is TGTGCCACCCTTACTGGGGCCAACGTCCTGACTTTC. It specifies CATLTGANVLTF.

The CDR3 DNA follows: TGTGCCAGCAGATCCTTCCTGACACAAATTTATGGCTACACCTTC. Amino acids: CASRSFLTQIYGYTF. This chain uses TRBV28 with TRBJ1-2; D gene ambiguous. CDR1 is MDHEN and CDR2 is SYDVKM in the germline V gene. Trimming pared 6 bases from V and 5 bases from J, leaving 19 bases between. CDR3 size: 15 residues.

The chain has TRBV11-2 and TRBJ1-1; D unresolved. The CDR3 extends over 14 amino acids. Germline V CDR1 and CDR2: SGHAT, FQNNGV. V lost 4 bases to trimming and J lost 5 bases, with 14 bases between them. Written as DNA, the CDR3 is TGTGCCAGCAGCTCCGAAGGTTTCGGGACTGAAGCTTTCTTT. It specifies CASSSEGFGTEAFF.

The V gene is TRBV5-5, the J gene TRBJ1-1; TRBD1 aligns across 7 bases. The CDR3 is 14 residues long. The V gene end was trimmed by 3 bases and the J gene end by 1 base; junction bases not matched to a gene: 3. Germline-derived CDR1 and CDR2 are SGHKS and YYEKEE (reference sequence). The CDR3 DNA sequence: TGTGCCAGCAGCTATTACAGGGGGAACACTGAAGCTTTCTTT. Translation: CASSYYRGNTEAFF.

The chain has TRBV6-1 and TRBJ2-1; a weak D match, TRBD2 (7 bases). Germline V gives CDR1 MNHNS, CDR2 SASEGT. The CDR3 is 15 residues long. Deletions cut 8 bases from V and 0 bases from J, with 14 bases between. In nucleotides, the CDR3 is TGTGCCAGCGAAGGGGGAGGGGGCTCCTACAATGAGCAGTTCTTC. Protein product: CASEGGGGSYNEQFF.

The chain joins TRBV5-5 to TRBJ1-1, with D possibly TRBD1 on 6 matching bases. There are 14 residues in the CDR3. Deletions cut 4 bases from V and 7 bases from J, with 17 bases between. In germline, CDR1 is SGHKS, CDR2 YYEKEE (reference sequence). The DNA for the CDR3 is TGTGCCAGCAGCCCCAAAACAGGGTCGTTTGAAGCTTTCTTT. This codes for CASSPKTGSFEAFF.

This clone was seen a single time. The J gene is TRBJ1-5, the V gene TRBV2; possibly TRBD1 for D (5 bases). From germline, CDR1 is SNHLY and CDR2 FYNNEI. The CDR3 contains 15 residues. V lost 2 bases and J lost 0, with 8 bases in between. The CDR3 nucleotides are TGTGCCAGCAGTGAACAGGGCTATAGCAATCAGCCCCAGCATTTT. It yields the protein CASSEQGYSNQPQHF.

The rearrangement uses TRBV18 and TRBJ2-3; 13 nucleotides align to TRBD2. The CDR3 spans 16 residues. J lost 4 bases, V lost 5 bases, and 6 bases had no gene match. CDR1 KGHSH and CDR2 LQKENI come from the germline V gene. The CDR3 sequence is CASSTGLAGVPDTQYF. The CDR3 DNA follows: TGTGCCAGCTCAACTGGACTAGCGGGAGTTCCAGATACGCAGTATTTT.